Below, one TCR beta chain is given with its context. TCRdb keeps only in-frame clones here, not all; method: immunoSEQ multiplex PCR. This table has over 80,000 clones, 80% appearing once. These data come from a study of blood T cell repertoires in COVID-19. Germline assignment: CDR1 KGHDR and CDR2 SFDVKD. The V segment lost 3 bases and the J segment 7 bases; nucleotides outside the gene matches: 6. The CDR3 length is 15 residues. The chain employs TRBV24-1 and TRBJ2-3, with 10 bases lining up with TRBD2. Sample: peripheral blood. The clonotype comes from a woman aged 70-85 years with acute or convalescent COVID-19. The chain's CDR3 is CATSDPLAGVYTQYF. DNA for the CDR3: TGTGCCACCAGTGATCCCCTAGCGGGAGTATATACGCAGTATTTT.